The TCR beta chain described here comes from a study of cytomegalovirus exposure and HLA in healthy donors. The study's findings and limits: It was approximately 150 TCR beta chains that were listed as cytomegalovirus-associated. Despite most TCR sequences being rare, some public TCRs occurred in many donors.

This CDR3 comprises 19 residues. After removal of 2 bases from V and 2 bases from J, the junction contained 11 bases not matched to a gene. Looked up from germline, CDR1 is SGHVS and CDR2 is FNYEAQ. Concerning this clone itself: The target antigen is unknown.

The protocol was immunoSEQ multiplex PCR, while the TCRdb copy is restricted to in-frame clones and leaves out a portion. This sample carries some 120,000 clones, about 90% of them seen once, and the ten largest clones take around 3.3%. The donors were part of the roughly 110-subject validation cohort, which stood apart from the roughly 670-subject first cohort. The genes are TRBV7-6 and TRBJ2-2; 10 bases are shared with TRBD1. This TCR derives from a man aged 30-40 years in good health and CMV-seronegative. Sequenced sample: PBMCs. The CDR3 nucleotides read TGTGCCAGCAGCTTACCCACCGGACAGGGGGTACTCAACACCGGGGAGCTGTTTTTT. Protein product: CASSLPTGQGVLNTGELFF.